One T cell receptor beta chain is described in this entry. Its target is not known. TCRdb re-called the 5' RACE reads and gives one entry per CDR3 protein, without DNA. The sample includes approximately 460,000 distinct CDR3 sequences. CDR3 size: 16 residues. The V gene's germline CDR1 is SGHTA and CDR2 FQGNSA. This entry comes from a study of T cells expressing NK-cell markers. As for the study in general: Seropositivity for HCMV was found in most of the eight sequenced donors, with one seronegative. Study results and limitations: The leading position in the CD3+CD56-NKG2C+ fraction of four donors also went to these clonotypes.

The specimen sequenced was blood T cells: a sorted CD56 or NKG2C T cell subset, CD4+ or CD8+ T cells, or bulk PBMC T cells (not recorded which). The clonotype originates from a woman aged 18 to 69 in good health. The rearrangement links TRBV7-2 to TRBJ2-1; TCRdb lists TRBD2, though no DNA is available to test this call. CDR3: CASSLDGVLAYNEQFF.